Described below is a single TCR beta chain sequence and its context. It lacks a known antigen. It has no much larger one-base neighbor in the sample; base qualities were not kept. Naive CD4 T cells, defined as CD45RO-negative and CD62L-positive, were isolated from PBMCs by fluorescence-activated cell sorting. From each donor, 45 to 55 ml of fresh peripheral blood was taken, and Ficoll density centrifugation was then used to isolate PBMCs. Cells were sorted on a FACSAria III instrument, and every sample had a purity above 90%. This sample was included in a study of human versus mouse CDR3 diversity and MHC coevolution (dated by TCRdb to about 2017). A note on the overall study: According to reports, the immunoSEQ assay detects one in 200,000 T cells and minimizes multiplex PCR amplification bias. Across mouse and human samples, the number of valid reads per sample ranged from about 5.5 x 10^6 to 1.7 x 10^7. Repertoires of human naive CD4 T cells were used as a reference for TCR selection on multiple MHC II alleles and were compared against human-TCR-locus transgenic mice carrying single MHC II. Three healthy volunteer blood donors made up the human cohort, with one aged 30 to 40, one aged 40 to 50 and one aged 60 to 70 at collection.

The research as a whole found: On average, more CDR3 deletions and insertions were observed in humans than in mice, indicating greater exonuclease and TdT activity. Because human T cells were selected on more than five MHC II alleles, repertoire diversity was not considered directly comparable between humans and mice. The largest TCR beta repertoire, some 1.6 million clonotypes, was estimated by iCHAO1 for humans, a finding likely attributable to selection by multiple MHC II molecules. The lowest clonal inequality scores among all compared groups were observed in most of the three human donors.

The QIAGEN blood and tissue kit was used to extract genomic DNA from sorted cells, and the DNA was quantified on a NanoDrop 1000. The immunoSEQ platform deep sequenced and quantified TCR alpha and beta chains by multiplex PCR of genomic DNA. The authors' pipeline ran thus. IMGT gene and region definitions were used to annotate TCR sequences. Out-of-frame rearrangements were used as a proxy for the preselection repertoire and compared with in-frame clonotypes. The iCHAO1 estimator provided with the immunoSEQ platform was used to estimate repertoire size. A Gini index based on the Lorenz curve was applied to in-frame amino acid clonotypes to measure clonal inequality. The intersect function in the R package tcR was used to count shared clonotypes, while the Jaccard index served to score similarity. Principal component analysis of V, J and V-J usage frequencies was run with the R prcomp function without normalization. Imported from immuneACCESS, the table was reduced by TCRdb to in-frame sequences with V and J called. These copies leave out some clones; in studies compared against another copy, an unresolved V gene accounts for under half, and the cause of the remainder is not known. The V and J calls and clone size were taken over from that table, and D and trimming were inferred from the DNA. The sample yields over 60,000 clones; just under 95% were counted once. The ten largest clones add up to more than 0.13% of the sample.

V lost 4 bases and J lost 3 bases, and the count of bases not matched to a germline gene is 4. The cysteine opens and the phenylalanine closes a CDR3 of 14 amino acids. CDR3 DNA only is kept here, 42 bases in frame from base 1. CDR1 and CDR2 are read off the germline V gene as MGHRA and YSYEKL. The sequenced sample was naive CD4+ T cells from blood. The intended sense of this specimen's cell subset or site label: CD45RO-negative CD62L-positive naive CD4 T cells. The chain joins TRBV4-1 to TRBJ2-3, and 7 junctional nucleotides match TRBD2. The source is a person aged 25-75 years in good health. The base sequence is TGCGCCAGCAGCCCGACCGGGGGGACAGATACGCAGTATTTT. It encodes CASSPTGGTDTQYF.